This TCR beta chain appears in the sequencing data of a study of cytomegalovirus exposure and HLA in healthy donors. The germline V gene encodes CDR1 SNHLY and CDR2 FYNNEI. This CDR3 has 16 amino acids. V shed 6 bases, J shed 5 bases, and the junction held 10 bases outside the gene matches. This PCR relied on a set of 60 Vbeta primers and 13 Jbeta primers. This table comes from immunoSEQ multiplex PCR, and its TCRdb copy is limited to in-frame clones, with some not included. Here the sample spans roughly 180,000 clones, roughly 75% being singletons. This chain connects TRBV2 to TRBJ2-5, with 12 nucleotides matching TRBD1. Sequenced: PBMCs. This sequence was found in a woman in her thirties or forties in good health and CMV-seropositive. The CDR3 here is CASRRRGTGGRETQYF. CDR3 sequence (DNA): TGTGCCAGCAGGAGGAGAGGGACAGGGGGCCGGGAGACCCAGTACTTC.